The 14 T cell receptor beta chains given below trace back to one sample, sequenced in a study of shared clonotypes between healthy human individuals. Clones were sequenced by immunoSEQ multiplex PCR, and TCRdb holds only the in-frame ones, with some missing. The table has about 2.4 million clones, roughly 92% seen once. Sequencing was carried out using naive CD4+ T cells sorted from blood. Subset described: CD45RA+ positively selected. These receptors all stem from a man aged 18-30 years in good health.

The V and J genes are TRBV9 and TRBJ2-7; D is ambiguous. This CDR3 region has 13 residues. V was shortened by 0 bases and J by 6 bases, with 10 bases between the two germline ends. CDR1 is SGDLS, CDR2 YYNGEE, per germline. The CDR3 loop is CASSVALTSEQYF. In nucleotides, the CDR3 is TGTGCCAGCAGCGTAGCTCTAACTTCCGAGCAGTACTTC.

This chain uses TRBV19 with TRBJ1-2, with 9 bases fitting TRBD1. The germline CDR1 and CDR2 sequences are LNHDA and SQIVND (reference sequence). J was trimmed by 8 bases and V by 3 bases; bases with no gene match: 16. This CDR3 has 17 amino acids. DNA for the CDR3: TGTGCCAGTAGTATCGGAAGAGGGGACAGGGAAGACTCGGGCTACACCTTC. Its protein is CASSIGRGDREDSGYTF.

The chain has TRBV27 and TRBJ2-3, with 13 bases matching TRBD2. V was clipped by 8 bases and J by 0 bases; unmatched bases: 5. The germline V gene encodes CDR1 MNHEY and CDR2 SMNVEV (reference sequence). This CDR3 is built from 16 residues. The CDR3 reads CASGLAGATSTDTQYF. CDR3 sequence (DNA): TGTGCCAGCGGACTAGCGGGGGCTACTAGCACAGATACGCAGTATTTT.

This chain uses TRBV28 with TRBJ1-5, with D uncertain. Trimming pared 7 bases from V and 1 base from J, leaving 17 bases between. The CDR3 sequence is 16 residues long. CDR1 and CDR2 (germline): MDHEN, SYDVKM. The CDR3 nucleotides read TGTGCCAGCACCCAACTCGACTCCCTGAGCAATCAGCCCCAGCATTTT. This encodes CASTQLDSLSNQPQHF.

V usage is TRBV11-2 and J usage is TRBJ2-1; D may be TRBD1 (6 bases). Germline V gives CDR1 SGHAT, CDR2 FQNNGV. The CDR3 is 15 amino acids. Trimming left V 4 bases short and J 10 bases short, with 20 bases between. The CDR3: CASSSPSTGSYEQFF. The CDR3 bases are TGTGCCAGCAGCTCACCTTCAACAGGGTCTTACGAGCAGTTCTTC.

In this sample, this clone turned up once. The chain couples TRBV5-1 to TRBJ2-5; 7 nucleotides match TRBD2. Germline V gene sequence: CDR1 SGHRS, CDR2 YFSETQ. This CDR3 is built from 16 residues. With 0 bases clipped from V and 2 bases from J, the junction kept 7 bases outside the gene matches. In DNA, the CDR3 is TGCGCCAGCAGCTTGGATCGAACTAGCGAACAAGAGACCCAGTACTTC. Residues: CASSLDRTSEQETQYF.

The chain links TRBV7-2 to TRBJ1-2, with unresolved D. Germline V gene sequence: CDR1 SGHTA, CDR2 FQGNSA. V was clipped by 5 bases and J by 2 bases, with 9 bases between them. There are 13 residues in the CDR3. This chain's CDR3 is CASSSDMNYGYTF. The CDR3 DNA reads as TGTGCCAGCAGCAGTGATATGAACTATGGCTACACCTTC.

On this clone: Other DNA sequences in the sample encode the same CDR3. The chain has TRBV18 and TRBJ2-7; D might be TRBD1 (6 bases). V was trimmed by 2 bases and J by 1 base, leaving 6 bases between them. Germline values: CDR1 KGHSH, CDR2 LQKENI. The CDR3 runs 13 residues. DNA for the CDR3: TGTGCCAGCTCACCAACAGGGTCCTACGAGCAGTACTTC. Residues: CASSPTGSYEQYF.

The chain couples TRBV4-3 to TRBJ1-4; 7 bases agree with TRBD1. V shed 3 bases, J shed 2 bases, and the junction held 3 bases outside the gene matches. CDR3 length equals 15 residues. Germline loops: CDR1 LGHNA, CDR2 YSLEER. CDR3 amino acids: CASSHEGQTNEKLFF. In nucleotides, the CDR3 is TGCGCCAGCAGCCACGAGGGACAGACTAATGAAAAACTGTTTTTT.

This chain uses TRBV30 with TRBJ1-4, with a weak D call TRBD1 (5 bases). The CDR3 runs 12 residues. V was cut by 5 bases and J by 8 bases, with 12 bases left in between. Germline V gene lookup returns CDR1 GTSNPN and CDR2 SVGIG (reference sequence). Written as DNA, the CDR3 is TGTGCCTGGGGGGACCAGCCCGAAAAACTGTTTTTT. Its protein is CAWGDQPEKLFF.

This clone was seen a single time. The chain joins TRBV10-3 to TRBJ2-7; TRBD2 aligns across 12 bases. Germline trimming cut 0 bases from V and 3 bases from J; bases unmatched to any gene: 3. Germline V gene data show CDR1 as ENHRY and CDR2 as SYGVKD. This CDR3 contains 16 residues. The CDR3 nucleotides are TGTGCCATCAGTGAGTCGAGACTAGCGGGGGACTACGAGCAGTACTTC. Encoded protein: CAISESRLAGDYEQYF.

The chain employs TRBV9 and TRBJ1-2; D not certain. V shed 0 bases and J shed 7 bases, with 10 bases lying between them. The CDR3 is 13 residues long. Germline CDR1 is SGDLS and CDR2 is YYNGEE. CDR3 loop: CASSVGGEGGYTF. The CDR3 DNA is TGTGCCAGCAGCGTAGGAGGAGAGGGTGGCTACACCTTC.

The V call is TRBV2, the J call TRBJ1-2, with 8 bases identical to TRBD1. CDR3 size: 14 residues. Germline CDR1 reads SNHLY; CDR2 reads FYNNEI. Unmatched junction bases numbered 8, after V lost 6 bases and J lost 5 bases. The DNA of the CDR3 is TGTGCCAGCAGCCGACAGGGGACGGGGTATGGCTACACCTTC. This gives the protein CASSRQGTGYGYTF.

The chain joins TRBV7-2 to TRBJ1-2; D is possibly TRBD1 (5 bases). Trimming left V 1 base short and J 6 bases short, with 15 bases between. The germline V gene has CDR1 SGHTA and CDR2 FQGNSA. This CDR3 spans 15 amino acids. The CDR3 is CASSLEGRRVDGYTF. Written as DNA, the CDR3 is TGTGCCAGCAGCTTAGAGGGGCGAAGGGTGGATGGCTACACCTTC.